A single sample gave rise to the 29 T cell receptor beta chains below, sequenced in a study of blood T cells in healthy people across ages. Alongside a J-beta primer mix, a sample-barcoded 5' primer served in a second PCR lasting about 7 to 11 cycles. From the 5' RACE reads, TCRdb called clonotypes with MiXCR, one entry per CDR3 protein. The sample lists just over 800,000 distinct CDR3 sequences; 55% to 65% were seen once. Sequenced: blood. The receptor set was obtained from a man aged 30 to 39 in good health.

This chain connects TRBV12-3 or TRBV12-4 to TRBJ1-1; TRBD1 might be the D (6 bases). CDR3 size: 14 residues. V dropped 5 bases and J dropped 1 base, with 11 bases sitting between them. The DNA of the CDR3 is TGTGCCAGCAGTCCGGGACACCCGAACACTGAAGCTTTCTTT. Its protein is CASSPGHPNTEAFF.

The chain couples TRBV20-1 to TRBJ2-1, with D tentatively TRBD1 (6 bases). The CDR3 contains 13 residues. V dropped 1 base and J dropped 4 bases, with 8 bases sitting between them. From germline, CDR1 is DFQATT and CDR2 SNEGSKA (reference sequence). The CDR3 sequence is CSARVGAYNEQFF. The CDR3, as DNA: TGCAGTGCTAGAGTGGGGGCGTACAATGAGCAGTTCTTC.

This clonotype appeared once. The junction departs from germline at one end; a sequencing error may be responsible. The J gene is TRBJ2-3, the V gene TRBV27; D perhaps matches TRBD2 (6 bases). This CDR3 has 15 residues. Germline-derived CDR1 and CDR2 are MNHEY and SMNVEV (reference sequence). CDR3 nucleotide sequence: TGTGCCAGCAGTTTATGGAGGGGAGGATCAGATATGCAGTATTTT. Translated: CASSLWRGGSDMQYF.

The chain uses TRBV12-3 or TRBV12-4 and TRBJ2-5; TRBD2 matches 8 bases. CDR3 size: 13 residues. Written as DNA, the CDR3 is TGTGCTTCTAACGGGGGGGGCTTCGAGACCCAGTACTTC. Translated, it gives CASNGGGFETQYF.

V and J are TRBV12-3 or TRBV12-4 and TRBJ2-7; D is possibly TRBD2 (7 bases). The germline V and J ends were trimmed by 5 bases and 0 bases, with 17 bases remaining between them. The CDR3 consists of 16 residues. In DNA form, the CDR3 reads TGTGCCAGCAGTACCCAGGGGCGGGGGCCCTCCTACGAGCAGTACTTC. This gives the protein CASSTQGRGPSYEQYF.

This chain joins TRBV7-8 and TRBJ2-1; no clear D. CDR3 length: 13 amino acids. The V gene's germline CDR1 is SGHVS and CDR2 FQNEAQ. V shed 5 bases and J shed 15 bases, with 20 bases lying between them. DNA of the CDR3: TGTGCCAGCAGCCGTACCATACAGTGGGTACGGTTCTTC. Translating gives CASSRTIQWVRFF.

The rearrangement uses TRBV12-3 or TRBV12-4 and TRBJ2-5; no clear D gene. The CDR3 is 14 amino acids. The V gene lost 3 bases and the J gene lost 11 bases, with 19 bases spanning the gap. As DNA, the CDR3 is TGTGCCAGCAGTTTCCTTGCCTCCTACAATGAGCAGTACTTC. It yields the protein CASSFLASYNEQYF.

The sample holds a few counts of this clonotype. The chain carries TRBV4-2 and TRBJ2-7; TRBD1 might be the D (6 bases). CDR1 is LGHNA and CDR2 is YNFKEQ in the germline V gene. Trimming stripped 4 bases from V and 8 bases from J, with 18 bases between. The CDR3 is 14 amino acids. In nucleotides, the CDR3 is TGTGCCAGCAGCCCCCCGGGACATGATACGAAGCAGTACTTC. Residues: CASSPPGHDTKQYF.

The chain couples TRBV7-9 to TRBJ1-2; D possibly corresponds to TRBD1 (6 bases). The CDR3 runs to 17 residues. Germline assignment: CDR1 SEHNR and CDR2 FQNEAQ (reference sequence). Trimming shortened V by 1 base and J by 3 bases, and 18 bases separated the two germline ends. The DNA for the CDR3 is TGTGCCAGCAGCTTAGAAGTGGTGGGGGCGGGAGACTATGGCTACACCTTC. It translates to CASSLEVVGAGDYGYTF.

V gene TRBV15 combines with J gene TRBJ2-1, with 7 bases that match TRBD1. Germline values: CDR1 LNHNV, CDR2 YYDKDF (reference sequence). V dropped 5 bases and J dropped 14; count of bases not matched to a gene: 12. The CDR3 is made up of 13 amino acids. CDR3 sequence (DNA): TGTGCCACCAGCCCATTCCGACAGGGCCTGGAGTTCTTC. Translated: CATSPFRQGLEFF.

The rearrangement uses TRBV10-3 and TRBJ2-4; perhaps TRBD2 as D (6 bases). V lost 3 bases, J lost 8 bases, and 11 bases lay in between. Germline V CDR1 and CDR2: ENHRY, SYGVKD. CDR3 length equals 13 residues. The CDR3 DNA reads as TGTGCCATCAGTGACCTCCCGGGGGACATTCAGTACTTC. Translation gives CAISDLPGDIQYF.

The rearrangement links TRBV2 to TRBJ1-2; 8 positions match TRBD1. Trimming took 10 bases from V and 5 from J; bases not matched to a gene: 12. The CDR3 loop spans 14 amino acids. Per germline, CDR1 SNHLY and CDR2 FYNNEI. The CDR3 nucleotides read TGTGCCATCCGAATCCCAGGGGGCCAATATGGCTACACCTTC. Its translation: CAIRIPGGQYGYTF.

The chain has TRBV10-3 and TRBJ2-5; D uncertain. The V end lost 4 bases, the J end lost 2 bases, and 8 bases lay between the germline ends. In germline, CDR1 is ENHRY, CDR2 SYGVKD. The length of the CDR3 is 13 residues. The CDR3 loop reads CAISALGQETQYF. The CDR3 DNA reads as TGTGCCATCAGTGCGCTAGGACAAGAGACCCAGTACTTC.

The chain is built from TRBV29-1 and TRBJ1-1; D is undetermined. Germline loops: CDR1 SQVTM, CDR2 ANQGSEA. Trimming took 2 bases from V and 4 from J, leaving 8 bases between them. This CDR3 has 12 amino acids. CDR3 sequence reads: CSVEPWGTEAFF. The CDR3 region has the DNA TGCAGCGTTGAACCCTGGGGCACTGAAGCTTTCTTT.

The chain carries TRBV7-8 and TRBJ2-1, with 10 bases matching TRBD1. The CDR3 contains 18 residues. Trimming removed 5 bases from V and 0 bases from J; junction bases left unmatched: 10. The germline CDR1 and CDR2 sequences are SGHVS and FQNEAQ. The CDR3 reads CASSISGTGVTSYNEQFF. CDR3 DNA: TGTGCCAGCAGCATATCAGGGACAGGGGTTACCTCCTACAATGAGCAGTTCTTC.

This clonotype was observed a few times. J is TRBJ2-1 and V is TRBV11-1; TRBD1 is a possible D gene (6 bases). The CDR3 has 16 residues. Germline CDR1 and CDR2: SGHAT and FQDESV (reference sequence). The V gene lost 4 bases and the J gene lost 1 base, with 14 bases spanning the gap. CDR3 sequence (DNA): TGTGCCAGCAGCTACCGAACAGGGAAGTCCTACAATGAGCAGTTCTTC. Protein sequence: CASSYRTGKSYNEQFF.

The J gene is TRBJ2-5, the V gene TRBV20-1, with D possibly TRBD2 on 7 matching bases. Germline V gene data show CDR1 as DFQATT and CDR2 as SNEGSKA (reference sequence). V lost 8 bases, J lost 5 bases, and 24 bases lay in between. The CDR3 extends over 15 amino acids. CDR3 region: CSLPPKWGGRETQYF. The CDR3 nucleotides are TGCAGTCTGCCCCCGAAGTGGGGGGGCCGGGAGACCCAGTACTTC.

The V and J genes are TRBV20-1 and TRBJ2-1; tentative D call: TRBD1 (6 bases). This CDR3 has 15 amino acids. V gave up 6 bases and J gave up 5 bases, with 20 bases separating them. CDR1 and CDR2 from the germline V gene are DFQATT and SNEGSKA (reference sequence). The CDR3 DNA reads as TGCAGTGCAGGCCCCCCAGGGGCAGGAAACAATGAGCAGTTCTTC. It codes for CSAGPPGAGNNEQFF.

The rearrangement joins TRBV6-5 to TRBJ2-3; D unresolved. CDR3 length equals 13 residues. Trimming removed 0 bases at V and 9 bases at J, with 10 bases between. Germline assignment: CDR1 MNHEY and CDR2 SVGAGI. The CDR3 sequence: CASSYSTLDTQYF. CDR3 nucleotide sequence: TGTGCCAGCAGTTACTCGACGCTCGACACGCAGTATTTT.

This clonotype was seen a single time. This chain uses TRBV7-3 with TRBJ2-5, with TRBD2 as a possible D gene (6 bases). CDR1 and CDR2 (germline): SGHTA, FQGTGA. This CDR3 is built from 15 residues. The germline V and J ends were trimmed by 1 base and 5 bases, with 14 bases remaining between them. DNA of the CDR3: TGTGCCAGCAGCTTAATCGGGGGTCTCAGGGAGACCCAGTACTTC. Its translation is CASSLIGGLRETQYF. Together with reference TRBV7-3 and TRBJ2-5, the CDR3 gives the full variable domain: GAGVSQTPSNKVTEKGKYVELRCDPISGHTALYWYRQSLGQGPEFLIYFQGTGAADDSGLPNDRFFAVRPEGSVSTLKIQRTERGDSAVYLCASSLIGGLRETQYFGPGTRLLVL.

This chain joins TRBV9 and TRBJ2-5; tentative D call: TRBD2 (5 bases). This CDR3 comprises 19 residues. Germline CDR1 is SGDLS and CDR2 is YYNGEE. V lost 0 bases and J lost 1, with 22 bases in between. The CDR3 DNA sequence: TGTGCCAGCAGCGTAGGGGTGGGAGAGGGCTCCTCCCCCCAAGAGACCCAGTACTTC. It codes for CASSVGVGEGSSPQETQYF.

There are a few counts of this clonotype. The rearrangement links TRBV6-5 to TRBJ1-2; D unresolved. Germline V gene lookup returns CDR1 MNHEY and CDR2 SVGAGI. Trimming took 5 bases from V and 4 from J, leaving 14 bases between them. This CDR3 is 14 amino acids long. CDR3 sequence reads: CASSKSLELYGYTF. In DNA form, the CDR3 reads TGTGCCAGCAGTAAATCATTGGAGCTCTATGGCTACACCTTC.

V usage is TRBV6-5 and J usage is TRBJ2-7, with 9 bases lining up with TRBD1. This CDR3 comprises 14 residues. The germline CDR1 and CDR2 sequences are MNHEY and SVGAGI. The V and J ends lost 2 bases and 6 bases, in that order; junction bases with no gene match: 5. The CDR3 loop is CASSYGTGSGEQYF. CDR3 in DNA: TGTGCCAGCAGTTACGGGACAGGGTCGGGCGAGCAGTACTTC.

The gene calls are TRBV3-1 and TRBJ2-7; 7 bases map to TRBD1. The DNA end favors TRBJ2-5, so the J call may be wrong. This CDR3 region has 15 residues. CDR1 and CDR2 (germline): LGHDT, YNNKEL (reference sequence). In DNA, the CDR3 is TGTGCCAGCAGCTCTACAGGACAGGCCCCAGAGACCCAGTACTTC. Protein product: CASSSTGQAPETQYF.

DNA for the CDR3: TGCAGTGCTAGCGAGGGACTAGGGAACGAGCAGTACTTC. The encoded protein is CSASEGLGNEQYF. The chain employs TRBV20-1 and TRBJ2-7, with 8 positions matching TRBD2. The V gene's germline CDR1 is DFQATT and CDR2 SNEGSKA (reference sequence). V dropped 3 bases and J dropped 5; count of bases not matched to a gene: 6. CDR3 length: 13 amino acids.

V is TRBV27 and J is TRBJ2-1; 9 bases agree with TRBD2. From germline, CDR1 is MNHEY and CDR2 SMNVEV (reference sequence). V dropped 5 bases and J dropped 0; count of bases not matched to a gene: 2. CDR3 length: 15 amino acids. This CDR3 is CASSHSGGSYNEQFF. Here the CDR3 DNA reads TGTGCCAGCAGTCATAGCGGGGGCTCCTACAATGAGCAGTTCTTC.

This clonotype was seen more than once but under ten times. The rearrangement uses TRBV20-1 and TRBJ2-1; the match to TRBD1 covers 9 bases. The V and J ends lost 5 bases and 5 bases, in that order; junction bases with no gene match: 10. The CDR3 spans 15 residues. The germline V gene has CDR1 DFQATT and CDR2 SNEGSKA (reference sequence). The CDR3 region has the DNA TGCAGTGCTTTTTCTGGACAGGGGATACACAATGAGCAGTTCTTC. It specifies CSAFSGQGIHNEQFF.

This clonotype has a single count. The rearrangement joins TRBV11-2 to TRBJ2-1; D may match TRBD1 or TRBD2 (5 bases each). Germline V gene data show CDR1 as SGHAT and CDR2 as FQNNGV. V lost 3 bases and J 13 bases, leaving 13 bases between the germline ends. This CDR3 is built from 12 residues. This CDR3 is CASSFLGTNQFF. Written as DNA, the CDR3 is TGTGCCAGCAGCTTTTTAGGGACCAACCAGTTCTTC. The whole variable domain, remainder taken from reference TRBV11-2 and TRBJ2-1, is EAGVAQSPRYKIIEKRQSVAFWCNPISGHATLYWYQQILGQGPKLLIQFQNNGVVDDSQLPKDRFSAERLKGVDSTLKIQPAKLEDSAVYLCASSFLGTNQFFGPGTRLTVL.

V is TRBV6-6 and J is TRBJ2-7, with a possible D match to TRBD1 (6 bases). The CDR3 consists of 13 residues. V shed 6 bases and J shed 4 bases, with 13 bases lying between them. Germline V CDR1 and CDR2: MNHNY, SVGAGI (reference sequence). This CDR3 is CASSTHRAYEQYF. In DNA, the CDR3 is TGTGCCAGCAGCACGCACAGGGCGTACGAGCAGTACTTC.